What follows are 21 T cell receptor beta chains derived from one specimen sequenced in a study of shared clonotypes between healthy human individuals. The method was immunoSEQ multiplex PCR; TCRdb's version includes in-frame clones alone and lacks a portion of them. In the table there are roughly 2.6 million clones, around 90% of which are singletons. Specimen: naive CD4+ T cells sorted from blood. Subset reported: CD45RA+ positively selected. Source of these receptors: a man aged 18 to 29 in good health.

The V call is TRBV7-9, the J call TRBJ1-5; TRBD1 matches 7 bases. The CDR3 is 14 residues long. In germline, CDR1 is SEHNR, CDR2 FQNEAQ (reference sequence). The ends lost 5 bases at V and 9 bases at J; junction bases unmatched: 10. CDR3 loop: CASSDRDSLWPQHF. The CDR3, as DNA: TGTGCCAGCAGCGACCGGGACAGCCTTTGGCCCCAGCATTTT.

Comment on this clone: This specimen includes other DNA sequences encoding the same CDR3. This chain connects TRBV7-2 to TRBJ2-3; no definite D call. Germline V gene lookup returns CDR1 SGHTA and CDR2 FQGNSA. The CDR3 contains 13 residues. The ends were cut back, 6 bases at V and 2 bases at J, with 9 bases in the middle. This CDR3 is CASSFPNTDTQYF. Here the CDR3 DNA reads TGTGCCAGCAGTTTCCCCAACACAGATACGCAGTATTTT.

The rearrangement uses TRBV28 and TRBJ1-4; tentative D call: TRBD1 (5 bases). The CDR3 covers 13 residues. V lost 6 bases to trimming and J lost 4 bases, with 9 bases between them. The germline gives CDR1 MDHEN, CDR2 SYDVKM. The CDR3 nucleotides are TGTGCCAGCAGGGGGACCTATAATGAAAAACTGTTTTTT. Translated: CASRGTYNEKLFF.

The chain is built from TRBV10-3 and TRBJ2-3; possibly TRBD1 or TRBD2 for D (5 bases each). The germline CDR1 and CDR2 sequences are ENHRY and SYGVKD. V was cut by 7 bases and J by 5 bases, with 10 bases left in between. The CDR3 sequence is 12 residues long. Written as DNA, the CDR3 is TGTGCCATCAACGGGGCGGGAGATACGCAGTATTTT. Translating it yields CAINGAGDTQYF.

The chain uses TRBV5-1 and TRBJ2-2; possibly TRBD1 or TRBD2 for D (7 bases each). CDR3 length equals 14 residues. V lost 3 bases and J 6 bases, leaving 12 bases between the germline ends. The germline V gene has CDR1 SGHRS and CDR2 YFSETQ. The CDR3 nucleotides are TGCGCCAGCAGCTGGGAGGGGGCGTCCGGGGAGCTGTTTTTT. It specifies CASSWEGASGELFF.

This sequence joins TRBV25-1 and TRBJ2-1; perhaps TRBD2 as D (5 bases). Germline V CDR1 and CDR2: MGHDK, SYGVNS. Between the trimmed V and J ends, which lost 6 bases and 6 bases, there was a span of 12 bases. The CDR3 contains 13 residues. CDR3 loop: CASRNYRGNEQFF. In DNA, the CDR3 is TGTGCCAGCAGGAATTATCGGGGCAATGAGCAGTTCTTC.

This clone was seen a single time. V gene TRBV10-1 combines with J gene TRBJ2-5; no reliable D call. Trimming took 5 bases from V and 5 from J, leaving 12 bases between them. CDR3 length: 13 amino acids. Germline loops: CDR1 WNHNN, CDR2 SYGVQD (reference sequence). CDR3 in amino acids: CASSRTNGETQYF. CDR3 nucleotides: TGCGCCAGCAGTAGGACGAACGGGGAGACCCAGTACTTC.

This rearrangement joins TRBV27 to TRBJ2-2; D is uncertain. Trimming stripped 2 bases from V and 5 bases from J, with 6 bases between. The CDR3 is made up of 13 amino acids. Looked up from germline, CDR1 is MNHEY and CDR2 is SMNVEV (reference sequence). CDR3 sequence (DNA): TGTGCCAGCAGTTTAGTCCCGACCGGGGAGCTGTTTTTT. Its protein product is CASSLVPTGELFF.

CDR3 sequence: CASSPGGEGKLFF. In nucleotides, the CDR3 is TGTGCCAGCAGTCCAGGTGGGGAAGGAAAACTGTTTTTT. The rearrangement uses TRBV6-6 and TRBJ1-4; D unclear. This CDR3 has 13 amino acids. From germline, CDR1 is MNHNY and CDR2 SVGAGI (reference sequence). The V end lost 5 bases, the J end lost 10 bases, and 14 bases lay between the germline ends.

The rearrangement joins TRBV21-1 to TRBJ1-1. TRBV21-1 represents a pseudogene. The CDR3 is made up of 13 amino acids. The CDR3: CASDTGANTEAFF. The DNA of the CDR3 is TGTGCCAGTGACACCGGGGCGAACACTGAAGCTTTCTTT.

The V gene is TRBV28, the J gene TRBJ1-1; D is unresolved. In germline, CDR1 is MDHEN, CDR2 SYDVKM. The CDR3 runs to 14 residues. Trimming removed 7 bases at V and 5 bases at J, with 17 bases between. The CDR3 DNA reads TGTGCCAGCAATTTCCAGACCGAAGGGACTGAAGCTTTCTTT. It codes for CASNFQTEGTEAFF. Filled out from reference TRBV28 and TRBJ1-1, the complete variable domain reads DVKVTQSSRYLVKRTGEKVFLECVQDMDHENMFWYRQDPGLGLRLIYFSYDVKMKEKGDIPEGYSVSREKKERFSLILESASTNQTSMYLCASNFQTEGTEAFFGQGTRLTVV.

V is TRBV19 and J is TRBJ1-2; a possible D gene is TRBD1 (5 bases). The CDR3 length is 15 residues. Deletions cut 5 bases from V and 6 bases from J, with 19 bases between. Looked up from germline, CDR1 is LNHDA and CDR2 is SQIVND (reference sequence). The CDR3: CASSGDALGENGYTF. CDR3 DNA: TGTGCCAGTAGTGGGGACGCCCTGGGAGAGAATGGCTACACCTTC.

The chain recombines TRBV19 with TRBJ1-6, with D uncertain. The CDR3 contains 12 residues. With 3 bases removed from V and 11 bases from J, the gap between germline ends came to 8 bases. CDR1 and CDR2 (germline): LNHDA, SQIVND (reference sequence). The CDR3 sequence: CASSIAAAPLHF. The CDR3, as DNA: TGTGCCAGTAGTATCGCGGCAGCACCCCTCCACTTT. The entire variable domain, with the rest obtained from reference TRBV19 and TRBJ1-6, is as follows: DGGITQSPKYLFRKEGQNVTLSCEQNLNHDAMYWYRQDPGQGLRLIYYSQIVNDFQKGDIAEGYSVSREKKESFPLTVTSAQKNPTAFYLCASSIAAAPLHFGNGTRLTVT.

V gene TRBV10-3 combines with J gene TRBJ2-3; 12 nucleotides match TRBD2. The germline gives CDR1 ENHRY, CDR2 SYGVKD. The CDR3 sequence is 13 residues long. Trimming took 10 bases from V and 5 from J; bases not matched to a gene: 4. The CDR3 coding sequence is TGTGCCACTCTACTAGCGGGGGGAGATACGCAGTATTTT. It specifies CATLLAGGDTQYF.

The CDR3 spells CASSLDILDTQYF. The CDR3 DNA reads TGTGCCAGCAGCTTGGATATTCTAGATACGCAGTATTTT. The chain employs TRBV5-6 and TRBJ2-3; D unclear. The CDR3 is 13 amino acids. V dropped 0 bases and J dropped 5 bases, with 7 bases sitting between them. CDR1 is SGHDT and CDR2 is YYEEEE in the germline V gene. The whole variable domain, remainder taken from reference TRBV5-6 and TRBJ2-3, is DAGVTQSPTHLIKTRGQQVTLRCSPKSGHDTVSWYQQALGQGPQFIFQYYEEEERQRGNFPDRFSGHQFPNYSSELNVNALLLGDSALYLCASSLDILDTQYFGPGTRLTVL.

This chain uses TRBV4-1 with TRBJ2-5; the match to TRBD2 covers 12 bases. The trim removed 2 bases at V and 6 bases at J, leaving 7 bases unmatched. This CDR3 has 16 residues. Looked up from germline, CDR1 is MGHRA and CDR2 is YSYEKL. For the CDR3, the DNA is TGCGCCAGCAGCCAACTAGCGGGAGGGCATAGGCAGACCCAGTACTTC. Translated, it gives CASSQLAGGHRQTQYF.

CDR3 region: CASRPGGKETQYF. CDR3 coding DNA: TGTGCCAGCAGGCCGGGGGGGAAGGAGACCCAGTACTTC. The chain couples TRBV6-6 to TRBJ2-5; TRBD2 matches at 8 bases. The CDR3 is 13 residues long. V dropped 6 bases and J dropped 5; count of bases not matched to a gene: 5. Germline values: CDR1 MNHNY, CDR2 SVGAGI (reference sequence).

This clone was counted a single time. The same CDR3 can be traced to other DNA sequences in this sample. This chain joins TRBV6-5 and TRBJ2-7, with D perhaps assigned TRBD1 or TRBD2 (5 bases each). The germline V and J ends were trimmed by 0 bases and 4 bases, with 13 bases remaining between them. Germline values: CDR1 MNHEY, CDR2 SVGAGI. The CDR3 consists of 15 residues. This chain's CDR3 is CASSYSYRGGYEQYF. CDR3 bases: TGTGCCAGCAGTTACTCGTACCGGGGCGGGTACGAGCAGTACTTC.

The CDR3 loop is CASSQRIVEQYF. The DNA of the CDR3 is TGTGCCAGCAGCCAACGGATCGTGGAGCAGTACTTC. The rearrangement links TRBV7-2 to TRBJ2-7; the D is unclear. The CDR3 is made up of 12 amino acids. The V gene lost 5 bases and the J gene lost 7 bases, with 12 bases spanning the gap. Germline values: CDR1 SGHTA, CDR2 FQGNSA.

CDR3 sequence (DNA): TGTGCCAGCAGCGTAGGTGGAGCGGGGGGGAACTCCTACAATGAGCAGTTCTTC. Amino acids: CASSVGGAGGNSYNEQFF. V and J are TRBV9 and TRBJ2-1, with 10 bases fitting TRBD2. CDR1 SGDLS and CDR2 YYNGEE come from the germline V gene. J gave up 0 bases and V 0 bases, and 6 bases lay outside the gene matches. The CDR3 consists of 18 residues.

The CDR3: CASSDIRDRDEQYF. DNA for the CDR3: TGCGCCAGCAGTGACATCAGGGACAGGGACGAGCAGTACTTC. The chain carries TRBV10-1 and TRBJ2-7, with TRBD1 identical over 9 bases. V gave up 3 bases and J gave up 5 bases; unmatched junction bases: 5. Germline values: CDR1 WNHNN, CDR2 SYGVQD (reference sequence). The CDR3 sequence is 14 residues long.